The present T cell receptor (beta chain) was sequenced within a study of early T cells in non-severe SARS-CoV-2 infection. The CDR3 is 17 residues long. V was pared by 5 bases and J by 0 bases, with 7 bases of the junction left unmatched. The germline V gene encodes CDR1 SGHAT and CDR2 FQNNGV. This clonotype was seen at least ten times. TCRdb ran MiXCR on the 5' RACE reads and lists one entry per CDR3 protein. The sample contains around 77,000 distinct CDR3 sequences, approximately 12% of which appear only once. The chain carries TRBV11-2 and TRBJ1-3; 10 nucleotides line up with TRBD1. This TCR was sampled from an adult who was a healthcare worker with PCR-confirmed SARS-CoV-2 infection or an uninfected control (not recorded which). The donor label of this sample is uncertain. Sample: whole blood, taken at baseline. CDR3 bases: TGTGCCAGCAGCCAAAGACAGGGGGCCTACTCTGGAAACACCATATATTTT. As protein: CASSQRQGAYSGNTIYF. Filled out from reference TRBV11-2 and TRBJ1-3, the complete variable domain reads EAGVAQSPRYKIIEKRQSVAFWCNPISGHATLYWYQQILGQGPKLLIQFQNNGVVDDSQLPKDRFSAERLKGVDSTLKIQPAKLEDSAVYLCASSQRQGAYSGNTIYFGEGSWLTVV.